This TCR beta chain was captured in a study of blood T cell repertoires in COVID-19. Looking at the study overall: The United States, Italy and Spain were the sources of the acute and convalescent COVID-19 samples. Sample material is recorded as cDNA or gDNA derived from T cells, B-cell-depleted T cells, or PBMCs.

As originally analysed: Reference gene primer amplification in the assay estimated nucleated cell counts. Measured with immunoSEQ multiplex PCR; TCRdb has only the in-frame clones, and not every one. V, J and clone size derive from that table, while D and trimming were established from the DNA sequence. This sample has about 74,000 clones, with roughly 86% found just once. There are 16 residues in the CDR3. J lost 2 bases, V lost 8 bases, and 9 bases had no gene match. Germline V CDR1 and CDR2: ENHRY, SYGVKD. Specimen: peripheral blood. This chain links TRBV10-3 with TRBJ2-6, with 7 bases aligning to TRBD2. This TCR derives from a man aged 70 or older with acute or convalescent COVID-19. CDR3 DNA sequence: TGTGCCATCCCGGCGGGGGAGGGAACTGGGGCCAACGTCCTGACTTTC. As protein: CAIPAGEGTGANVLTF.